The sequence of this T cell receptor beta chain was determined in a study of cytomegalovirus exposure and HLA in healthy donors (dated by TCRdb to 2016 to 2017). About the full investigation: An earlier analysis of some 600 of the donors reported about 280 Gb of sequence data and 117 million unique TCR beta sequences obtained from about 180 million T cells. To study patterns of TCR occurrence, a later analysis re-analyzed previously published TCR beta repertoires from around 660 donors and added high-resolution HLA genotyping. High-throughput TCR immunosequencing, statistical association of individual TCRs with disease status, and machine learning were combined to predict cytomegalovirus infection status. Typing coverage differed by locus: A, B, C, DRB1 and DQB1 were typed in roughly 629-630 donors, DQA1 in 500 to 550, DPA1 in approximately 600, and DPB1 in approximately 450. Every repertoire in the discovery cohort had been generated on one and the same sequencing platform. HLA typing covered class I and class II loci at four-digit resolution. Among a few hundred genotyped donors of the cohort, an average of approximately 240,000 unique TCR beta nucleotide sequences were sequenced per donor, around 20% of them non-productive. Four to six DR-DQ haplotypes were handled as single units for association and clustering because linkage in the cohort was strong. A later genetic analysis took genome-wide SNP genotypes for about 55% of the 666 donors and used that subset as a discovery cohort. To decide whether each TCR beta V gene segment behaved as functional or pseudogenic, an earlier analysis of some 600 of the donors relied on high-throughput TCR beta sequencing. Among the roughly 380 genotyped donors, around 81% belonged to the genetic ancestry cluster associated with self-reported Caucasian donors. Roughly 300 gigabases of sequencing data and around 85 million unique TCR sequences made up an early release that covered several hundred HLA-typed donors. The aim of the study was to test whether cataloging public T cell receptors could identify signatures of past pathogen exposure. Using immunosequencing, the study profiled T cell repertoires from 666 subjects and related those repertoires to cytomegalovirus serostatus. Donor age, sex, ethnicity and CMV serostatus were compiled together with the repertoire data. A separate validation cohort of 100 to 150 different subjects was used in addition to the 666-subject first cohort. Rather than using new phenotypic data, the later analysis identified candidate immune exposures from TCR beta sequences and from how often those sequences occurred across donors.

The cohort was made up of 500 to 850 healthy bone marrow donors. At the time of sampling, every cohort member was nominally healthy, though immune exposures that went unrecorded were likely present. The donor was CMV seropositive and was included in the group of 250 to 350 seropositive cohort members. Every donor gave a peripheral blood sample, and the peripheral blood mononuclear cells from that sample were used for TCR beta sequencing. Genomic DNA was extracted from the blood cell samples with the Qiagen DNeasy Blood Extraction Kit. Concerning this clone: Its antigen is still unknown. No much larger clone exists at a distance of one base, and base qualities are not known.

The research as a whole found: In a later analysis, the rate of TCR association differed among HLA loci, with DRB1 alleles having the most associated TCRs and HLA-C alleles having the fewest. In an earlier analysis of some 540 of the donors, most TCR beta V segments appeared in productive rearrangements about 87% or about 30% of the time, broadly matching IMGT annotations. CMV serostatus was the only immune exposure information available for the cohort. According to a later genetic analysis, donors in an Asian-associated ancestry cluster had fewer N-insertions in productive TCRs than the roughly 700-donor mean. This cohort had only TCR beta chains sequenced, and the lack of alpha or paired-chain data limited which features could be detected. In a later analysis, HLA-associated TCR beta chains were found to be more clonally expanded and to have lower generation probabilities than equally common non-associated chains. Strong co-occurrence of HLA alleles, especially DR and DQ, made assigning TCR associations to individual alleles difficult. HLA typing was unavailable for some donors at each locus, so association tests used only the typed subset. A further reported finding was that TCR beta sequences accurately predicted the HLA-A and HLA-B alleles for most subjects in the first cohort. A later analysis reported that several top co-occurrence clusters appeared linked to parvovirus B19, influenza, CMV and Epstein-Barr virus. Most CMV-associated TCR beta chains appeared to be HLA-restricted in a later analysis, and the HLA associations seemed to be driven largely by CMV exposure. The 87-base-pair reads could not distinguish some IMGT-functional V segments, including TRBV6-2 and TRBV6-3, so those segments were excluded. It was suggested by the authors that the approach could potentially be generalized to other disease states and immunological phenotypes. Cytomegalovirus status was reported to be diagnosed by the classifier with high specificity and sensitivity in both the original and validation cohorts. Across donors, most TCR sequences were observed very rarely, whereas some public TCRs were present in many individuals. A cluster of highly shared sequence variants was judged likely to be a technical artifact of the sequencing pipeline. Linkage disequilibrium might explain the correlated functional status among segregating V segments, but an unknown experimental factor could not be excluded. The study gave a list of more than 150 TCR beta chains associated with cytomegalovirus. The earlier analysis of around 600 of the donors excluded about 16 rarely observed V segments, including chromosome 9 orphons, because counts were too low. In vitro tests confirmed that a few of the cytomegalovirus-associated TCR beta chains recognize cytomegalovirus antigens. In a later genetic analysis, a missense DCLRE1C variant was associated with V-gene and J-gene trimming of TCR beta chains, and the association was replicated in an independent cohort. Presence/absence analyses assumed roughly uniform sequencing depth across donors, an assumption that may not hold. In a later analysis, 16,951 TCR beta sequences were associated with specific HLA alleles at a false discovery rate of 0.05.

Looking up the germline V gene (reference sequence) yields CDR1 SEHNR and CDR2 FQNEAQ. The CDR3 goes from the cysteine to the phenylalanine over 15 residues. The CDR3 DNA has 45 bases and is translated from base 1. At the junction V is shortened by 1 base and J by 5 bases, with 14 bases in between. Libraries were built with the immunoSEQ multiplex PCR assay. The multiplex PCR relied on a mix of 60 forward primers for TCR Vbeta segments and 13 reverse primers for TCR Jbeta segments. Amplification of the CDR3 region of rearranged TCR beta genes was performed with a multiplex PCR assay on genomic DNA. The Illumina HiSeq System was used to sequence the amplified TCR beta libraries as 87-base-pair reads. On the authors' methods: In a later analysis, tens of millions of unique TCR beta chains were counted across the 500 to 850 repertoires, and approximately 11 million of these chains were shared by at least two donors. Raw reads were error-corrected and collapsed into unique sequences with a nearest-neighbor algorithm that merged closely related sequences to remove PCR and sequencing errors. To assign V, D and J gene segments, CDR3 sequences were aligned to IMGT reference sequences. For a sequence to be retained, a match of at least six nucleotides to both a V gene segment and a J gene segment was required. A rearrangement counted as productive if the CDR3 had no stop codons and remained in frame with V and J, and every other rearrangement counted as non-productive. CDR3 was defined according to IMGT convention as the region running from the second conserved V-encoded cysteine to the conserved J-encoded phenylalanine. The earlier analysis of some 550 of the donors excluded any sequence lacking an unambiguous match to a single V gene segment. An earlier analysis of a few hundred of the donors called V segments functional above 56.7% productive rearrangements and segregating when the between-donor standard deviation exceeded 5%. A statistical classification framework was developed to diagnose cytomegalovirus status using the catalog of TCR beta chain sequences. V and J gene assignment, in a later analysis, came from comparing TCR nucleotide sequences with IMGT/GENE-DB human TR gene sequences. Using the TCRdist pipeline, a later analysis assigned CDR3 sequences along with most-parsimonious VDJ recombination scenarios. In a later analysis, every TCR beta chain was defined by the combination of its CDR3 amino acid sequence and its V-gene family, and reads without a unique V-gene family were dropped. As a way to deal with suspected cross-contamination and a sequencing artifact, a later analysis dropped more than 500 nucleotide sequences that were highly shared and had low generation probability. A later analysis calculated a clonal expansion index for each public chain from normalized within-repertoire ranks of inferred template counts. In a later analysis, generation probabilities were computed with a VDJ recombination model fitted to out-of-frame rearrangements, and the resulting probabilities were checked against IGoR. Hypergeometric tests were used in a later analysis to score TCR-TCR, TCR-HLA and TCR-CMV co-occurrence, with a repertoire-size bias correction applied to the TCR pairs. In a later analysis, false discovery rates were estimated by permuting HLA or CMV assignments 20 times. In a later analysis, co-occurring TCRs were grouped using DBSCAN, with TCRdist sequence similarity added in when clustering inside HLA-allele-positive subsets. Repertoires with fewer than 30,000 or more than 120,000 public chains were left out of co-occurrence clustering, as were five repertoires with anomalous nucleotide sharing. TCRdb obtained this table from immuneACCESS and retained in-frame rearrangements with V and J assigned. These tables miss some clones; where compared with another copy, unresolved V genes account for less than half of the shortfall, and the remainder is unexplained. The V and J calls and clone size are taken from that table; D and trimming were inferred from the DNA. Counted in this sample were some 210,000 clones; around 86% of them appeared once. The top ten constitute roughly a tenth of the sample.

The receptor chain draws on TRBV7-9 and TRBJ2-5; the D gene is perhaps TRBD2, from 5 matching bases. The clonotype originates from a woman between 45 and 60 years old in good health and CMV-seropositive. The sample consisted of PBMCs. For the CDR3, the sequence is CASSLVLAFSETQYF. The DNA sequence is as follows: TGTGCCAGCAGCTTAGTGCTAGCTTTTTCGGAGACCCAGTACTTC.